The 11 T cell receptor beta chains given below trace back to one sample, sequenced in a study of blood T cell repertoires in COVID-19. This table comes from immunoSEQ multiplex PCR, and its TCRdb copy is limited to in-frame clones, with some not included. The sample shows 55,000 to 65,000 clones, just over 90% of them seen only once. Specimen: peripheral blood. The receptors stem from a human donor in a cohort sampled during active COVID-19.

The count of this clone is one. The chain couples TRBV28 to TRBJ2-5; D uncertain. V was clipped by 5 bases and J by 1 base, with 5 bases between them. The CDR3 totals 12 residues. Germline V gene data show CDR1 as MDHEN and CDR2 as SYDVKM. The CDR3 is CASSPTQETQYF. CDR3 DNA: TGTGCCAGCAGTCCTACCCAAGAGACCCAGTACTTC.

This rearrangement joins TRBV20-1 to TRBJ2-7; no definite D call. This CDR3 has 11 residues. The V gene's germline CDR1 is DFQATT and CDR2 SNEGSKA (reference sequence). V was clipped by 4 bases and J by 4 bases, with 8 bases between them. The CDR3 DNA reads as TGCAGTGCTACCCGAGCTTACGAGCAGTACTTC. Protein product: CSATRAYEQYF.

This clone came up once. The chain uses TRBV6-6 and TRBJ2-5, with D possibly being TRBD1 (6 bases). Trimming removed 2 bases at V and 5 bases at J, with 12 bases between. Germline CDR1 MNHNY, CDR2 SVGAGI (reference sequence). The CDR3 contains 14 residues. The CDR3 nucleotides read TGTGCCAGCAGTTACGGTGGCGACAGGGAGACCCAGTACTTC. The encoded protein is CASSYGGDRETQYF.

This chain links TRBV3-1 (or the pseudogene TRBV3-2) with TRBJ2-7, with D possibly matching TRBD1 (5 bases). Germline loops: CDR1 LGHDT, CDR2 YNNKEL (reference sequence). The CDR3 length is 14 residues. Trimming cost V 3 bases and J 0 bases, with 9 bases left between them. Written as DNA, the CDR3 is TGTGCCAGCAGCCAGGCGACAGCCTCCTACGAGCAGTACTTC. Translated: CASSQATASYEQYF.

This chain uses TRBV5-1 with TRBJ2-2, with TRBD2 as a possible D gene (6 bases). Trimming took off 4 bases at V and 0 bases at J, with 10 bases between the two ends. In germline, CDR1 is SGHRS, CDR2 YFSETQ. This CDR3 comprises 15 residues. The CDR3 here is CASSAGTANTGELFF. Here the CDR3 DNA reads TGCGCCAGCAGCGCCGGGACTGCGAACACCGGGGAGCTGTTTTTT.

The chain combines TRBV5-1 with TRBJ2-1, with a possible D match to TRBD2 (6 bases). Germline V CDR1 and CDR2: SGHRS, YFSETQ. V shed 2 bases and J shed 10 bases, with 13 bases lying between them. There are 13 residues in the CDR3. In nucleotides, the CDR3 is TGCGCCAGCAGCTTTTTCGGGGGAGAGGAGCAGTTCTTC. Its translation: CASSFFGGEEQFF.

This chain joins TRBV25-1 and TRBJ1-1; D is perhaps TRBD1 (5 bases). Trimming stripped 7 bases from V and 5 bases from J, with 14 bases between. The germline gives CDR1 MGHDK, CDR2 SYGVNS. The CDR3 extends over 13 amino acids. The CDR3 here is CASTPGGGTEAFF. The CDR3 DNA sequence: TGTGCCAGCACACCGGGGGGAGGGACTGAAGCTTTCTTT.

V and J are TRBV20-1 and TRBJ2-4; D unclear. The CDR3 spans 10 residues. Trimming cost V 6 bases and J 8 bases, with 8 bases left between them. The germline gives CDR1 DFQATT, CDR2 SNEGSKA (reference sequence). CDR3 protein: CSAPRDIQYF. The CDR3, as DNA: TGCAGTGCACCCCGGGACATTCAGTACTTC.

This sequence joins TRBV15 and TRBJ1-5, with D unclear. Per germline, CDR1 LNHNV and CDR2 YYDKDF (reference sequence). The CDR3 is 16 amino acids. Trimming removed 5 bases at V and 6 bases at J, with 20 bases between. The CDR3 DNA sequence: TGTGCCACCAGCCTTCTGGACTCACGAGAGGGTCAGCCCCAGCATTTT. This translates into CATSLLDSREGQPQHF.

The chain recombines TRBV5-1 with TRBJ2-3; 9 bases are shared with TRBD1. The germline gives CDR1 SGHRS, CDR2 YFSETQ. V was pared by 4 bases and J by 5 bases, with 8 bases of the junction left unmatched. The CDR3 has 15 amino acids. The CDR3 protein is CASSQGQGRGDTQYF. CDR3 DNA: TGCGCCAGCAGCCAGGGACAGGGCCGGGGAGATACGCAGTATTTT.

This chain links TRBV5-6 with TRBJ1-4; possible D gene TRBD1, 6 bases. The CDR3 runs to 18 residues. CDR1 is SGHDT, CDR2 YYEEEE, per germline. The V end lost 4 bases, the J end lost 0 bases, and 19 bases lay between the germline ends. The CDR3 protein is CASSHPTGINATNEKLFF. Here the CDR3 DNA reads TGTGCCAGCAGCCACCCTACAGGGATTAATGCAACTAATGAAAAACTGTTTTTT.